These T cell receptor beta chains were read from a single sample in a study of T cell repertoires in cytomegalovirus infection. These receptors lack a known antigen. Via MiXCR, TCRdb re-called the reads, giving one row per CDR3 protein. The sample contains roughly 170,000 distinct CDR3 sequences, roughly 21% of which appear only once. The material sequenced was CD8+ T cells from cultured PBMCs, taken from culture after CMV antigen stimulation. The receptors were sampled from a human donor in good health (CMV status not recorded). Some clones in this sample may be carry-over from other donors' samples. The CDR3 runs from the conserved cysteine through the conserved F or W. The order of the fields is J gene, V gene, D gene, clone size, CDR3 DNA, CDR3 protein. The D gene is left open where the match is weak. Not all rows give a size; the values are once, few, many and, for expanded clones, a class.

>TRBJ1-1|TRBV7-8|-|few
TGTGCCAGCAGCGTCACCCCCAGGGAAGGAGCTTTCTTT
CASSVTPREGAFF
>TRBJ1-1|TRBV28|TRBD1|-
TGTGCCAGCAGTTTTTCCCGGACAGGGGGCAGAACTGAAGCTTTCTTT
CASSFSRTGGRTEAFF
>TRBJ2-2|TRBV7-2|-|-
TGTGCCAGCAGCTTCCGGGACGGAGTCACCGGGGAGCTGTTTTTT
CASSFRDGVTGELFF
>TRBJ2-1|TRBV29-1|TRBD2|few
TGCAGCGTTGAAGGACTAGCGGGGCTCTACAATGAGCAGTTCTTC
CSVEGLAGLYNEQFF
>TRBJ1-3|TRBV5-5|-|-
TGTGCCAGCAGCGTCGAGCATCGGGCAGTACCTGGAAACACCATATATTTT
CASSVEHRAVPGNTIYF
>TRBJ2-4|TRBV27|TRBD2|-
TGTGCCAGCAGTTCCGGGGGGGGCGGGAACATTCAGTACTTC
CASSSGGGGNIQYF
>TRBJ2-1|TRBV5-8|-|few
TGTGCCAGCAGTTTTACTTCCCCGGACAATGAGCAGTTCTTC
CASSFTSPDNEQFF
>TRBJ1-2|TRBV6-1|TRBD1|once
TGTGCCGCAAGGCCGGACAGGGAGCGGGCTAACTATGGCTACACCTTC
CAARPDRERANYGYTF
>TRBJ1-4|TRBV14|-|-
TGTGCCAGCAGCCGTCAGGGCGATAATGAAAAACTGTTTTTT
CASSRQGDNEKLFF
>TRBJ2-7|TRBV9|TRBD1|few
TGTGCCAGCAGTGCCACAGGGGACCGATCCTACGAGCAGTACTTC
CASSATGDRSYEQYF
>TRBJ2-7|TRBV7-2|-|medium-sized
TGTGCCAGCAGCCCTTGGTCCGGGCCTCCCTACGAGCAGTACTTC
CASSPWSGPPYEQYF
>TRBJ2-7|TRBV4-3|TRBD1|-
TGCGCCAGCAGCCAAGGGACAGGGGTCTACGAGCAGTACTTC
CASSQGTGVYEQYF
>TRBJ1-2|TRBV12-3/TRBV12-4|-|-
TGTGCCAGCAGTTTAACCCCCTCGGGTAACTATGGCTACACCTTC
CASSLTPSGNYGYTF
>TRBJ1-1|TRBV5-1|-|-
TGCGCCAGCAGCTCCGATCTGAACACTGAAGCTTTCTTT
CASSSDLNTEAFF
>TRBJ1-5|TRBV7-9|TRBD1|many
TGTGCCAGCAGCCCAGGGGGGAGCAATCAGCCCCAGCATTTT
CASSPGGSNQPQHF
>TRBJ2-5|TRBV5-5|TRBD2|-
TGTGCCAGCAGCTTGGAGCTAGCGGGGGGTAGGGAGACCCAGTACTTC
CASSLELAGGRETQYF
>TRBJ1-4|TRBV29-1|-|-
TGCAGCGTTGAACTTGGGGGAAGATTGAGTCTAGAAGAAAAACTGTTTTTT
CSVELGGRLSLEEKLFF
>TRBJ1-1|TRBV14|-|-
TGTGCCAGCAGCCAAGATCGATGGGGGAACACTGAAGCTTTCTTT
CASSQDRWGNTEAFF
>TRBJ2-7|TRBV7-2|-|many
TGTGCCAGCAGCTTATCCGGCAGCTCCTACGAGCAGTACTTC
CASSLSGSSYEQYF
>TRBJ2-1|TRBV14|-|few
TGTGCCAGCAGCCAAGATATCACCGGGACTGGCAGCGATGAGCAGTTCTTC
CASSQDITGTGSDEQFF